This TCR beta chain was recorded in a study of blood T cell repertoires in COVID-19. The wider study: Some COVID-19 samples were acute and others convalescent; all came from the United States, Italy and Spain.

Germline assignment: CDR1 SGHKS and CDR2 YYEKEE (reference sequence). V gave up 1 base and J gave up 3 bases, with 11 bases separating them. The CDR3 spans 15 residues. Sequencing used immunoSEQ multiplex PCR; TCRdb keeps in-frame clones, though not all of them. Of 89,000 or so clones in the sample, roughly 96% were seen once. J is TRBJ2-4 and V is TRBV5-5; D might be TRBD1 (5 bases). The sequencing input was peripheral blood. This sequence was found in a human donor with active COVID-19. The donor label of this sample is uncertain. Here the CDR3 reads CASSLFREGKNIQYF. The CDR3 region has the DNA TGTGCCAGCAGCTTGTTCAGGGAAGGCAAAAACATTCAGTACTTC.